Listed below are T cell receptor beta chains from one sample, sequenced in a study of blood T cell repertoires in COVID-19. This table comes from immunoSEQ multiplex PCR, and its TCRdb copy is limited to in-frame clones, with some not included. This table holds a few hundred thousand clones, approximately 88% found once. Material for sequencing was peripheral blood. These receptors originate from a human donor in a cohort sampled during active COVID-19. Both conserved end residues are part of each CDR3. The D gene is left open where the match is weak. Clone size is not always given. Where it is, it says once, few, many or a class for expanded clones.

>.|TRBJ1-1|TRBV7-2|.
TGTGCCAGCAGCTTAGGGCTTACTGAAGCTTTCTTT
CASSLGLTEAFF
>TRBD1|TRBJ2-7|TRBV11-2|.
TGTGCCAGCAGCTTGGACAGGGGAAACGAGCAGTACTTC
CASSLDRGNEQYF
>TRBD1|TRBJ1-2|TRBV3-1/TRBV3-2|.
TGTGCCAGCAGCCAGACAGGGAGAGGCTACACCTTC
CASSQTGRGYTF
>TRBD1|TRBJ1-6|TRBV30|once
TGTGCCTGGGAGGACAGGGGGCAGGGCCCCCTCCACTTT
CAWEDRGQGPLHF
>.|TRBJ1-5|TRBV6-2/TRBV6-3|.
TGTGCCAGCAGTTACCCCGGAGTCAATCAGCCCCAGCATTTT
CASSYPGVNQPQHF
>.|TRBJ2-6|TRBV4-1|few
TGCGCCAGCAGCCAAGGACAGTTCTCTGGGGCCAACGTCCTGACTTTC
CASSQGQFSGANVLTF
>TRBD2|TRBJ2-5|TRBV5-1|.
TGCGCCAGCAGCTCCCGATCGACTAGCGGGGGAGAGACCCAGTACTTC
CASSSRSTSGGETQYF
>TRBD1|TRBJ1-5|TRBV15|.
TGTGCCACCGCACTTGGGGACAGGGGCAATCAGCCCCAGCATTTT
CATALGDRGNQPQHF
>TRBD2|TRBJ2-7|TRBV5-1|.
TGCGCCAGCAGCTTGTCACTAGCGCCCGAGCAGTACTTC
CASSLSLAPEQYF
>.|TRBJ1-1|TRBV5-1|.
TGCGCCAGCAGCTTGAGGGGTCTTGAAGCTTTCTTT
CASSLRGLEAFF
>.|TRBJ2-7|TRBV27|.
TGTGCCACAGAGACCGGGAACTTTACCGCCCACTCCTACGAGCAGTACTTC
CATETGNFTAHSYEQYF
>.|TRBJ1-2|TRBV6-5|.
TGTGCCAGCAGCTCTACACCGGCCTCGGGTGGCTACACCTTC
CASSSTPASGGYTF
>.|TRBJ1-5|TRBV27|.
TGTGCCAGCAGTTTCGGCGGAAGGGAGGGTCAGCCCCAGCATTTT
CASSFGGREGQPQHF
>.|TRBJ1-1|TRBV7-6|.
TGTGCCAGCAGTTCCATTAGGGGAAACACTGAAGCTTTCTTT
CASSSIRGNTEAFF
>.|TRBJ1-2|TRBV9|.
TGTGCCAGCAGCGCGTCGACAGTTGGCGGCTACACCTTC
CASSASTVGGYTF
>TRBD1|TRBJ1-2|TRBV6-6|.
TGTGCCAGCACGTACAGGGGACATTCTGACTATGGCTACACCTTC
CASTYRGHSDYGYTF
>.|TRBJ2-7|TRBV6-5|.
TGTGCCACTGGAGGGACAGAGGGAACCTACGAGCAGTACTTC
CATGGTEGTYEQYF
>TRBD2|TRBJ2-1|TRBV2|.
TGTGCCAGCAGACGGACTAGCGGATACAATGAGCAGTTCTTC
CASRRTSGYNEQFF
>.|TRBJ2-2|TRBV7-2|.
TGTGCCAGCAGCTTAAGGAGGGTGAGCACCGGGGAGCTGTTTTTT
CASSLRRVSTGELFF
>.|TRBJ1-2|TRBV5-1|.
TGCGCCAGCAGCTTCCCCGGGTTCCCCAACTATGGCTACACCTTC
CASSFPGFPNYGYTF
>.|TRBJ1-5|TRBV9|.
TGTGCCAGCAGCGTGGACAGTTCCAATCAGCCCCAGCATTTT
CASSVDSSNQPQHF
>.|TRBJ1-6|TRBV7-2|once
TGTGCCAGCAGCGTAGAGGTAGCCTCCGGGGGTTCACCCCTCCACTTT
CASSVEVASGGSPLHF
>.|TRBJ1-5|TRBV2|few
TGTGCCAGCATGGCCCAACAGGGCGGTCAGCCCCAGCATTTT
CASMAQQGGQPQHF
>.|TRBJ1-6|TRBV11-2|.
TGTGCCAGCAGCTTAGTCAGCTCCTATAATTCACCCCTCCACTTT
CASSLVSSYNSPLHF
>TRBD1|TRBJ2-7|TRBV6-5|.
TGTGCCAGCAGACGACAGGGTTCCTTTGGCGAGCAGTACTTC
CASRRQGSFGEQYF
>TRBD2|TRBJ2-1|TRBV11-2|.
TGTGCCAGCAGCTTGGGACTAGGGTCCGATGAGCAGTTCTTC
CASSLGLGSDEQFF
>TRBD2|TRBJ2-7|TRBV4-3|.
TGCGCCAGCAGCCAAGATATATATTTAGAGGGCGGGAGCGGCTACGAGCAGTACTTC
CASSQDIYLEGGSGYEQYF
>TRBD1|TRBJ1-1|TRBV5-8|.
TGTGCCAGCAGCTACCCGACAGGGTATGGCACTGAAGCTTTCTTT
CASSYPTGYGTEAFF
>.|TRBJ2-7|TRBV19|.
TGTGCCAGTAGTATTCGCAAGAAGGGGTTTAGGGAGCAGTACTTC
CASSIRKKGFREQYF
>TRBD2|TRBJ2-7|TRBV7-2|.
TGTGCCAGCAGCTTAGCGGGGACTAGCATTCCCGAGCAGTACTTC
CASSLAGTSIPEQYF
>.|TRBJ2-7|TRBV14|.
TGTGCCAGCAGGGGTTCAGGGCCCGAGCAGTACTTC
CASRGSGPEQYF
>TRBD1|TRBJ2-7|TRBV6-6|few
TGTGCCAGCAGGTGGGGACAGTTATCCTACGAGCAGTACTTC
CASRWGQLSYEQYF
>.|TRBJ1-1|TRBV9|once
TGTGCCAGCAGCGCAGTGACAGTCCCCACTGAAGCTTTCTTT
CASSAVTVPTEAFF
>.|TRBJ2-3|TRBV5-8|once
TGTGCCAGCAGCTTGTCGCTAGGATATATAGATACGCAGTATTTT
CASSLSLGYIDTQYF
>.|TRBJ1-2|TRBV6-5|.
TGTGCCAGCAGTTACTCTTCGGACAGAGGCTATGGCTACACCTTC
CASSYSSDRGYGYTF
>.|TRBJ1-2|TRBV29-1|.
TGCAGCGTTGAAGATCAGGCAGGGGTCTATGGCTACACCTTC
CSVEDQAGVYGYTF
>.|TRBJ2-7|TRBV4-3|.
TGCGCCAGCAGCCAACGGGTATTCGACGAGCAGTACTTC
CASSQRVFDEQYF